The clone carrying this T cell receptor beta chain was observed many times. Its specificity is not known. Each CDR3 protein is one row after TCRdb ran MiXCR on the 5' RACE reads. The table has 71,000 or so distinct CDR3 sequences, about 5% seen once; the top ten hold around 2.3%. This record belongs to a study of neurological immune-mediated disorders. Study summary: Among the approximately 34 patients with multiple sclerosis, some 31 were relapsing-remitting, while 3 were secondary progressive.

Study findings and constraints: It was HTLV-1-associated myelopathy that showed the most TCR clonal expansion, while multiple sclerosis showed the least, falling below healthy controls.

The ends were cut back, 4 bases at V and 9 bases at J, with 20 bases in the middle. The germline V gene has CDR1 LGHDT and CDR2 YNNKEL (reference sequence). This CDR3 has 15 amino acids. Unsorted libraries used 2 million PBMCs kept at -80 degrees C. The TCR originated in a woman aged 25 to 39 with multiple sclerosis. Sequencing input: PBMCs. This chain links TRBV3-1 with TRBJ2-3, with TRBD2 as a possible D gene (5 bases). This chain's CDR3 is CASSPHGELSYTQYF. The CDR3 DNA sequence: TGTGCCAGCAGCCCTCATGGGGAGCTCAGTTACACGCAGTATTTT.